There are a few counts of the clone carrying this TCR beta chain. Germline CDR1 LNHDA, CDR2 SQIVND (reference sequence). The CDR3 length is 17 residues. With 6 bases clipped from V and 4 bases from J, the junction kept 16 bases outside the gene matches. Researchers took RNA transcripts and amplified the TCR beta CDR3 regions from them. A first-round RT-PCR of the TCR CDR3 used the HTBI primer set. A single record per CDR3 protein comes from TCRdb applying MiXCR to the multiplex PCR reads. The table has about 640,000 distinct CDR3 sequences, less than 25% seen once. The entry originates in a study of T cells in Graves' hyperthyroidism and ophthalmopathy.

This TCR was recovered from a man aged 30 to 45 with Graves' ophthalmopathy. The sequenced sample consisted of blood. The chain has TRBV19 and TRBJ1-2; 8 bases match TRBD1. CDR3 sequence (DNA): TGTGCCAGTAGACTCGAGGCAGGGGGCAGTCGTCGCTATGGCTACACCTTC. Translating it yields CASRLEAGGSRRYGYTF.